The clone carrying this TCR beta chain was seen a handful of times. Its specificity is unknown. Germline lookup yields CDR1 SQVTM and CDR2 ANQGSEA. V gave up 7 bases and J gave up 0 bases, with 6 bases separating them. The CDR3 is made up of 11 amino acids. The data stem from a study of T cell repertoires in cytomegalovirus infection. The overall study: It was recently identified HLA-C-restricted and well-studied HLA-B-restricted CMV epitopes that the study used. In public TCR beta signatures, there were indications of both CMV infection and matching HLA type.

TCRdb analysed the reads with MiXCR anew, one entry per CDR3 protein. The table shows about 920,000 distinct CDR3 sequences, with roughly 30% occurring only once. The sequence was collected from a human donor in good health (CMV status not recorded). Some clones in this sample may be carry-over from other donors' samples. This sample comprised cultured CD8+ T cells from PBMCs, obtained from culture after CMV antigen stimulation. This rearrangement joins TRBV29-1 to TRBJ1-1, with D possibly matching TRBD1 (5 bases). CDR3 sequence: CSAGMNTEAFF. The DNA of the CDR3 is TGCAGCGCAGGGATGAACACTGAAGCTTTCTTT. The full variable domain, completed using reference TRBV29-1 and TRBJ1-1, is SAVISQKPSRDICQRGTSLTIQCQVDSQVTMMFWYRQQPGQSLTLIATANQGSEATYESGFVIDKFPISRPNLTFSTLTVSNMSPEDSSIYLCSAGMNTEAFFGQGTRLTVV.